This T cell receptor (beta chain) appears in the sequencing data of a study of cytomegalovirus exposure and HLA in healthy donors. Overall study findings and caveats: Testing in vitro showed a few CMV-associated chains specific for CMV antigens.

Details on this clone: Its antigen is still unknown.

Sequencing was performed with immunoSEQ multiplex PCR; in TCRdb, only in-frame clones are kept and a portion is missing. The repertoire holds more than 55,000 clones, with 80% to 90% as singletons. Trimming left V 5 bases short and J 4 bases short, with 17 bases between. The CDR3 totals 15 residues. CDR1 PRHDT and CDR2 FYEKMQ come from the germline V gene (reference sequence). The clonotype originates from a woman in her late teens or twenties in good health and CMV-seronegative. The chain employs TRBV13 and TRBJ1-2; maybe TRBD1 (6 bases). Sequences were obtained from PBMCs. The CDR3 nucleotides are TGTGCCAGCAGCCTGACAGGAGGTGAGGTCTATGGCTACACCTTC. Its translation is CASSLTGGEVYGYTF.